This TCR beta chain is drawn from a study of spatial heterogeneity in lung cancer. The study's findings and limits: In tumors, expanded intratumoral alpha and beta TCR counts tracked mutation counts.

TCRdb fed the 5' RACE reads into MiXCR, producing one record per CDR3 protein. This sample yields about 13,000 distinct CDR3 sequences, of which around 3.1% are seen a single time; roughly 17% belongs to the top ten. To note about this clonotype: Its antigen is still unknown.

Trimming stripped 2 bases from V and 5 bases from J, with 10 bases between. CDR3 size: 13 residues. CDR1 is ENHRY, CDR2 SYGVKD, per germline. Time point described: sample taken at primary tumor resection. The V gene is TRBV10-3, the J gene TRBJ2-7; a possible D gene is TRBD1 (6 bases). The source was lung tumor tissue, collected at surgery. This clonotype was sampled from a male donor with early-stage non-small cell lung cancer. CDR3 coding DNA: TGTGCCATCAGTGAGGCCAGGGGCGACGAGCAGTACTTC. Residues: CAISEARGDEQYF.